This TCR beta chain was captured by sequencing in a study of regulatory T cells in long-lasting Graves disease. Study in general: The definition of persistent Graves' disease was over 5 years of antithyroid drugs with positive TSH receptor antibodies.

This sample's time point: persistent/refractory GD, antithyroid drugs over 5 years with positive TRAb. Scientists built the TCR library using RNA that was extracted from PBMCs. Arm-PCR of CDR3 regions with iRepertoire HTBI primers generated TCR beta libraries. TCRdb re-analysed the multiplex PCR reads in MiXCR, keeping a single row per CDR3 protein. The data hold 250,000 to 300,000 distinct CDR3 sequences, with roughly a fifth observed a single time. This clonotype was observed a few times. The CDR3 has 17 residues. Germline V gene lookup returns CDR1 MNHEY and CDR2 SMNVEV (reference sequence). Trimming left V 8 bases short and J 0 bases short, with 20 bases between.

This receptor was obtained from a female donor with Graves disease. V usage is TRBV27 and J usage is TRBJ2-1; D possibly matches TRBD1 or TRBD2 (5 bases each). The specimen was peripheral blood mononuclear cells (PBMCs), collected when the disease was refractory, from a patient treated with antithyroid drugs. CDR3 nucleotides: TGTGCCAGCGCCCCCGGGGCAGGGCCCAGCTCCTACAATGAGCAGTTCTTC. Translation gives CASAPGAGPSSYNEQFF.